This T cell receptor (beta chain) was sequenced during a study of T cells in Graves' hyperthyroidism and ophthalmopathy. Ten or more counts support this clonotype. Its target is not known. 9 to 10 ml fresh peripheral blood yielded the PBMCs. Whole-study findings and limits: Blood samples included most of the expanded thyroid clonotypes exceeding 0.001.

RNA transcripts yielded amplified TCR beta CDR3 regions. During a first-round RT-PCR of the TCR CDR3, the HTBI primer set was used. MiXCR, applied by TCRdb to the multiplex PCR reads, yields one record per CDR3 protein. The sample contains fewer than 500,000 distinct CDR3 sequences, under 15% of which appear only once. The sequenced sample was blood. This receptor was obtained from a man younger than 35 with Graves' ophthalmopathy.

In nucleotides, the CDR3 is TGTGCCAGCAGTTTAGGGGGGACGAGGGCTTTCTTT. This translates into CASSLGGTRAFF. The chain recombines TRBV12-3 or TRBV12-4 with TRBJ1-1; perhaps TRBD1 as D (5 bases). V was trimmed by 1 base and J by 11 bases, leaving 11 bases between them. The CDR3 is made up of 12 amino acids.